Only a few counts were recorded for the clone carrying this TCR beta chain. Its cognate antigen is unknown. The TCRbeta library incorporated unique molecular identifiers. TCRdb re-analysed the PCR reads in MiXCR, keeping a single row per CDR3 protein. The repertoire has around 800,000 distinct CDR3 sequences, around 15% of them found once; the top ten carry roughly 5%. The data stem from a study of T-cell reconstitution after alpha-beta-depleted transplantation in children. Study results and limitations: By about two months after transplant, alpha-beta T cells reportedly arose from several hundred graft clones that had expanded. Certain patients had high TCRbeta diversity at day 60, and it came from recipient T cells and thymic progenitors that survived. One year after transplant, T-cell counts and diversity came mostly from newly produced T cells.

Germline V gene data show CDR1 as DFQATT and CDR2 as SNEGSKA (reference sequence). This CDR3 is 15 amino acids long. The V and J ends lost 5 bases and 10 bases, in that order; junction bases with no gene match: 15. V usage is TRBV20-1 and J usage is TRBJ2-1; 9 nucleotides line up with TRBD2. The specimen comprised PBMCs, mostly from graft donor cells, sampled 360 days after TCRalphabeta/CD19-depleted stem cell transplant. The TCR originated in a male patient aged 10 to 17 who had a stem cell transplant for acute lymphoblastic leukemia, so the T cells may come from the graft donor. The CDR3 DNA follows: TGCAGTGCTTCCTCCCCTAGCGGGATTACCCGGGAGCAGTTCTTC. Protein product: CSASSPSGITREQFF.